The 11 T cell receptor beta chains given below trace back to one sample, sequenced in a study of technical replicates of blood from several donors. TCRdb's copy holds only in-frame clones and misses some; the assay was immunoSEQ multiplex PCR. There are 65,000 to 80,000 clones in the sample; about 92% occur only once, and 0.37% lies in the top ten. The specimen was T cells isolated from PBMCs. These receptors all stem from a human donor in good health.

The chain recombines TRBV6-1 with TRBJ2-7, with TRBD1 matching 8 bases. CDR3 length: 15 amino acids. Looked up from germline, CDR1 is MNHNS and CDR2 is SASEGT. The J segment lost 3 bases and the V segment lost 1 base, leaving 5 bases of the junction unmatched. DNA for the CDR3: TGTGCCAGCAGTGAAGGGACAGGGAGCGTCTACGAGCAGTACTTC. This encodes CASSEGTGSVYEQYF.

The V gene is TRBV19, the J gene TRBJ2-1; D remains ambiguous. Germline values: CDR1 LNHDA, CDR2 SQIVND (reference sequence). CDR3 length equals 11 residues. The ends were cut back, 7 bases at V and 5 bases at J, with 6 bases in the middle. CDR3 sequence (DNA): TGTGCCAGTATCTTCGACAATGAGCAGTTCTTC. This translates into CASIFDNEQFF.

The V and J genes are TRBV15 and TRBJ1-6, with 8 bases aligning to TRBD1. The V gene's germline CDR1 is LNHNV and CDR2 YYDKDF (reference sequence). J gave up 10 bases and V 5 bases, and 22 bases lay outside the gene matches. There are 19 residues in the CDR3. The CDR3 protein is CATSRTRALGQGLGSPLHF. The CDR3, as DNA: TGTGCCACCAGCCGCACAAGGGCCCTCGGACAGGGCTTGGGATCACCCCTCCACTTT.

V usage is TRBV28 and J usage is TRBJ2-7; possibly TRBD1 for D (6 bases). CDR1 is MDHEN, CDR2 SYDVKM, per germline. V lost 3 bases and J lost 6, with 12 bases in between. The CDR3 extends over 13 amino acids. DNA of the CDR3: TGTGCCAGCAGTTTGAGACAGGTCAGCGAGCAGTACTTC. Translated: CASSLRQVSEQYF.

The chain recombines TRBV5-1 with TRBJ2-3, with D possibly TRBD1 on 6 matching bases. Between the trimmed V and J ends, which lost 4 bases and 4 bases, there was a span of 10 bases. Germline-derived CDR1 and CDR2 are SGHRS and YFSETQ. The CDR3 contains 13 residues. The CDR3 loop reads CASSRGGPDTQYF. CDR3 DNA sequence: TGCGCCAGCAGCAGAGGGGGACCAGATACGCAGTATTTT. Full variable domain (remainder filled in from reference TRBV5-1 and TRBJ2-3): KAGVTQTPRYLIKTRGQQVTLSCSPISGHRSVSWYQQTPGQGLQFLFEYFSETQRNKGNFPGRFSGRQFSNSRSEMNVSTLELGDSALYLCASSRGGPDTQYFGPGTRLTVL.

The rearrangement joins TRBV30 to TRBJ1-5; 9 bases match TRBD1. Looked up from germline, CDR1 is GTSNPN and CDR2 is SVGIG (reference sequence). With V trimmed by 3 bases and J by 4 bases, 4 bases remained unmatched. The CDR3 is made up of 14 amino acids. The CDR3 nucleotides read TGTGCCTGGAGCGGGACAGGGAATAATCAGCCCCAGCATTTT. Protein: CAWSGTGNNQPQHF.

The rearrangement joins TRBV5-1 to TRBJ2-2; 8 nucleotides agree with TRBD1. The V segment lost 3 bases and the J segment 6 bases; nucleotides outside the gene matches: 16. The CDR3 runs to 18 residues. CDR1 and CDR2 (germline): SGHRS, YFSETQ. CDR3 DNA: TGCGCCAGCAGCTCCCGCCCGGGACAGGATAGTCTATCCGGGGAGCTGTTTTTT. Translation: CASSSRPGQDSLSGELFF.

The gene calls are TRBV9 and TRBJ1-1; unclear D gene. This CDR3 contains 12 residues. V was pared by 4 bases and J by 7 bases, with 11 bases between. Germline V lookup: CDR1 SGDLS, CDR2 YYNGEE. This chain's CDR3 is CASSPFPFEAFF. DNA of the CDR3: TGTGCCAGCAGCCCCTTCCCCTTTGAAGCTTTCTTT.

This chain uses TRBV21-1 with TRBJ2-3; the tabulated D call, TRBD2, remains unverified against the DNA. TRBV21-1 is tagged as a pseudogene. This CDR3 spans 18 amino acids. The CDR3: CASSKPSGTSGRVDTQYF. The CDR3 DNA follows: TGTGCCAGCAGCAAACCGTCCGGGACTAGCGGGAGGGTGGATACGCAGTATTTT.

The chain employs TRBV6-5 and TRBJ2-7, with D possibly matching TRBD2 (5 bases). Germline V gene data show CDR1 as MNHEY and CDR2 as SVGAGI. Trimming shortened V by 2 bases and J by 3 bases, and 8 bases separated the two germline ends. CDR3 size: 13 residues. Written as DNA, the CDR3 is TGTGCCAGCAGTTACGCTACTAGCTACGAGCAGTACTTC. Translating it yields CASSYATSYEQYF.

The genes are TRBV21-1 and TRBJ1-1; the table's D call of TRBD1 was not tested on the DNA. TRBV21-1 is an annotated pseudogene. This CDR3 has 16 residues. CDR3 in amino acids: CATRSRQGCMNTEAFF. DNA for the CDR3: TGTGCCACCCGTTCCCGACAGGGTTGTATGAACACTGAAGCTTTCTTT.